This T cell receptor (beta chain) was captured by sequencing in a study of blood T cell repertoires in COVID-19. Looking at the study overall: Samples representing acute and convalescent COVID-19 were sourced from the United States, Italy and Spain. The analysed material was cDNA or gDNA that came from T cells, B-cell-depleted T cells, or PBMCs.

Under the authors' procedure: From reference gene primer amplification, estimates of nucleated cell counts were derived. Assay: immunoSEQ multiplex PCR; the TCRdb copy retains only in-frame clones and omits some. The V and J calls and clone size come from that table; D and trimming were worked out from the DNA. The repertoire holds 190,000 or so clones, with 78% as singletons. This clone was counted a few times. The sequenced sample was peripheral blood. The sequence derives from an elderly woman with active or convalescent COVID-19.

The CDR3 coding sequence is TGCGCCAGCAGCCAAGATATTCAGGGCAATCAGCCCCAGCATTTT. It codes for CASSQDIQGNQPQHF. The V and J genes are TRBV4-1 and TRBJ1-5; no firm D call. The germline gives CDR1 MGHRA, CDR2 YSYEKL. V was shortened by 0 bases and J by 2 bases, with 8 bases between the two germline ends. The CDR3 spans 15 residues.